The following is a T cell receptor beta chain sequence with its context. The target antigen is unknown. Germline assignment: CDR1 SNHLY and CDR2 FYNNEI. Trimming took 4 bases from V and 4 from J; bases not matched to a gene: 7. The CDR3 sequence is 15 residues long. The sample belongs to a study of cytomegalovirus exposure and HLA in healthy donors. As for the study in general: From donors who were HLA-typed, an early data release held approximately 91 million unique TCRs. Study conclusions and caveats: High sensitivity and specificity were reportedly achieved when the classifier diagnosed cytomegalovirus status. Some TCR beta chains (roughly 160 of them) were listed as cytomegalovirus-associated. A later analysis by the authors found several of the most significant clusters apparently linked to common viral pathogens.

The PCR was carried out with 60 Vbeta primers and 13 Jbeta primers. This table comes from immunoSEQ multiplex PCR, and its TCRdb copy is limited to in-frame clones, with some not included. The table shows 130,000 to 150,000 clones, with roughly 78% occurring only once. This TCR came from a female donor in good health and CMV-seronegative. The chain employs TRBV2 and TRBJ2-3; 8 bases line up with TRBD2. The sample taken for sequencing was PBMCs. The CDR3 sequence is CASSGQETSADTQYF. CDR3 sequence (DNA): TGTGCCAGCAGTGGACAGGAGACTAGCGCAGATACGCAGTATTTT.